This T cell receptor (beta chain) was identified during a study of neurological immune-mediated disorders. CDR3 length: 15 amino acids. Germline V lookup: CDR1 GTSNPN, CDR2 SVGIG (reference sequence). With V trimmed by 5 bases and J by 4 bases, 8 bases remained unmatched. In Maryland, USA, blood bank volunteers were the healthy controls. The study built sorted libraries from some 930,000 CD4+ or CD8+ T cells. The authors produced cDNA by 5'RACE using 10-nucleotide random UMIs. TCRdb re-analysed the 5' RACE reads in MiXCR, keeping a single row per CDR3 protein. The sample holds about 18,000 distinct CDR3 sequences; around 11% are singletons and the top ten take 25% to 35%. This clonotype was seen at least ten times.

Sequenced input: CD8+ T cells from blood. The source of this sequence is a woman between 50 and 59 years old in good health. This sequence joins TRBV30 and TRBJ2-1; 10 nucleotides match TRBD2. The CDR3 DNA is TGTGCCTGGCATATTATGGGACTAGCGTACAATGAGCAGTTCTTC. Protein sequence: CAWHIMGLAYNEQFF. The whole variable domain, filled in from reference TRBV30 and TRBJ2-1, reads SQTIHQWPATLVQPVGSPLSLECTVEGTSNPNLYWYRQAAGRGLQLLFYSVGIGQISSEVPQNLSASRPQDRQFILSSKKLLLSDSGFYLCAWHIMGLAYNEQFFGPGTRLTVL.